The clone carrying this TCR beta chain has a handful of counts. Its antigen is as yet unknown. The record originates from a study of radiotherapy plus CTLA-4 blockade in lung cancer. General study results and limits: Some TCR clones had been derived from tumors. These clones expanded in peripheral blood after radiotherapy plus ipilimumab.

Germline lookup yields CDR1 SGDLS and CDR2 YYNGEE. V was clipped by 4 bases and J by 8 bases; unmatched bases: 12. The CDR3 has 15 residues. Produced via immunoSEQ multiplex PCR; TCRdb's table is partial and in-frame only. Of about 86,000 clones detected, 83% appear once; the ten largest clones hold 0.75% to 0.85%. The source material was peripheral blood, sampled from a patient treated with radiotherapy plus ipilimumab. V and J are TRBV9 and TRBJ2-1; 7 bases align to TRBD1. This clonotype originated in a human donor with non-small cell lung cancer who had stable disease on radiotherapy plus ipilimumab. Here the CDR3 DNA reads TGTGCCAGCAGCCCCCGGCTAGGGGGCTTCCATGAGCAGTTCTTC. It is translated as CASSPRLGGFHEQFF.